These 27 T cell receptor beta chains originate from one sample sequenced in a study of blood T cell repertoires in COVID-19. Using immunoSEQ multiplex PCR, the repertoire was profiled, and TCRdb retains in-frame clones only, with some absent. The profile shows about 100,000 clones, around nine tenths of them singletons. Sequenced material: peripheral blood. Source of these receptors: a human donor in a cohort sampled during active COVID-19.

V is TRBV30 and J is TRBJ1-5; TRBD1 might be the D (5 bases). Germline V gene lookup returns CDR1 GTSNPN and CDR2 SVGIG (reference sequence). This CDR3 spans 12 amino acids. V lost 5 bases and J lost 7, with 12 bases in between. The CDR3 sequence is CAWSEGFQPQHF. CDR3 coding DNA: TGTGCCTGGTCGGAGGGGTTCCAGCCCCAGCATTTT.

The rearrangement joins TRBV27 to TRBJ2-3; D remains ambiguous. V was clipped by 2 bases and J by 0 bases, with 6 bases between them. Germline CDR1 MNHEY, CDR2 SMNVEV (reference sequence). The CDR3 is 14 residues long. This CDR3 reads CASSLLSSTDTQYF. As DNA, the CDR3 is TGTGCCAGCAGTTTACTGTCTAGCACAGATACGCAGTATTTT.

V gene TRBV5-1 combines with J gene TRBJ2-4; no reliable D call. The germline V gene encodes CDR1 SGHRS and CDR2 YFSETQ. The CDR3 loop spans 14 amino acids. Trimming left V 2 bases short and J 7 bases short, with 13 bases between. DNA for the CDR3: TGCGCCAGCAGCTTAGGAAACAGAAACAACATTCAGTACTTC. Amino acids: CASSLGNRNNIQYF.

There are a few counts of this clone. The chain couples TRBV30 to TRBJ1-1; no clear D. Trimming stripped 0 bases from V and 6 bases from J, with 8 bases between. Per germline, CDR1 GTSNPN and CDR2 SVGIG (reference sequence). The CDR3 extends over 12 amino acids. The CDR3 coding sequence is TGTGCCTGGAGTGTTCAGAGGCCTGAAGCTTTCTTT. Translation: CAWSVQRPEAFF.

CDR3 DNA: TGTGCCAGCAGCCAAGTAGGAGCGGGAGTCTTAACAGATACGCAGTATTTT. It encodes CASSQVGAGVLTDTQYF. The gene calls are TRBV14 and TRBJ2-3, with TRBD2 matching 8 bases. The germline V gene has CDR1 SGHDN and CDR2 FVKESK. This CDR3 comprises 17 residues. J lost 3 bases, V lost 1 base, and 9 bases had no gene match.

V usage is TRBV5-5 and J usage is TRBJ1-1; D uncertain. Germline V gene sequence: CDR1 SGHKS, CDR2 YYEKEE (reference sequence). The length of the CDR3 is 14 residues. Trimming removed 2 bases from V and 2 bases from J, with 10 bases in between. CDR3 residues: CASSLADINTEAFF. The CDR3 region has the DNA TGTGCCAGCAGCTTAGCCGATATTAACACTGAAGCTTTCTTT.

The rearrangement uses TRBV3-1 (or the pseudogene TRBV3-2) and TRBJ2-2; maybe TRBD2 (6 bases). The germline V gene has CDR1 LGHDT and CDR2 YNNKEL (reference sequence). There are 16 residues in the CDR3. V dropped 0 bases and J dropped 5 bases, with 13 bases sitting between them. CDR3 amino acids: CASSQDIGRGTGELFF. The CDR3 DNA is TGTGCCAGCAGCCAAGATATCGGGAGAGGAACCGGGGAGCTGTTTTTT.

V is TRBV3-1 (or the pseudogene TRBV3-2) and J is TRBJ2-7; possible D gene TRBD1, 6 bases. The CDR3 sequence is 14 residues long. Per germline, CDR1 LGHDT and CDR2 YNNKEL (reference sequence). Trimming cost V 2 bases and J 6 bases, with 14 bases left between them. CDR3 sequence reads: CASSQRQVDSEQYF. CDR3 sequence (DNA): TGTGCCAGCAGCCAACGACAGGTTGATAGCGAGCAGTACTTC.

V gene TRBV27 combines with J gene TRBJ1-5; TRBD1 aligns across 7 bases. Unmatched junction bases numbered 17, after V lost 8 bases and J lost 4 bases. The CDR3 length is 17 residues. CDR1 is MNHEY and CDR2 is SMNVEV in the germline V gene (reference sequence). Written as DNA, the CDR3 is TGTGCCAGCGGCAACGGGGACAGCGTCCGACTTAATCAGCCCCAGCATTTT. Amino acids: CASGNGDSVRLNQPQHF.

This clone was counted between two and nine times. The chain carries TRBV6-1 and TRBJ1-3; 8 bases agree with TRBD1. Germline V gene data show CDR1 as MNHNS and CDR2 as SASEGT. The J segment lost 1 base and the V segment lost 1 base, leaving 0 bases of the junction unmatched. This CDR3 has 15 residues. DNA for the CDR3: TGTGCCAGCAGTGAAGACAGGGGGTCTGGAAACACCATATATTTT. It encodes CASSEDRGSGNTIYF.

This chain links TRBV28 with TRBJ2-7; 9 bases line up with TRBD2. Germline loops: CDR1 MDHEN, CDR2 SYDVKM. The trim removed 3 bases at V and 3 bases at J, leaving 9 bases unmatched. CDR3 length equals 16 residues. This CDR3 is CASSFGSGSRNYEQYF. For the CDR3, the DNA is TGTGCCAGCAGTTTCGGTAGCGGGAGTAGAAACTACGAGCAGTACTTC. Together with reference TRBV28 and TRBJ2-7, the CDR3 gives the full variable domain: DVKVTQSSRYLVKRTGEKVFLECVQDMDHENMFWYRQDPGLGLRLIYFSYDVKMKEKGDIPEGYSVSREKKERFSLILESASTNQTSMYLCASSFGSGSRNYEQYFGPGTRLTVT.

The rearrangement links TRBV28 to TRBJ1-5, with D maybe TRBD1 (6 bases). The V and J ends lost 3 bases and 3 bases respectively, with 15 bases between them. Germline CDR1 and CDR2: MDHEN and SYDVKM. The CDR3 runs to 16 residues. CDR3 nucleotides: TGTGCCAGCAGTTTTAGGACAGTAGCTTACAATCAGCCCCAGCATTTT. Translated, it gives CASSFRTVAYNQPQHF. The full variable domain, with the rest looked up from reference TRBV28 and TRBJ1-5, is DVKVTQSSRYLVKRTGEKVFLECVQDMDHENMFWYRQDPGLGLRLIYFSYDVKMKEKGDIPEGYSVSREKKERFSLILESASTNQTSMYLCASSFRTVAYNQPQHFGDGTRLSIL.

The rearrangement uses TRBV19 and TRBJ2-1; TRBD2 agrees at 11 bases. The V gene end was trimmed by 1 base and the J gene end by 1 base; junction bases not matched to a gene: 6. Germline V gives CDR1 LNHDA, CDR2 SQIVND (reference sequence). CDR3 length equals 18 residues. The CDR3, as DNA: TGTGCCAGTAGTATAGCACTAGCGGGAGCAAAATCCTACAATGAGCAGTTCTTC. It encodes CASSIALAGAKSYNEQFF.

This chain links TRBV5-1 with TRBJ1-2, with D possibly TRBD1 on 5 matching bases. The CDR3 totals 19 residues. Germline V gives CDR1 SGHRS, CDR2 YFSETQ. V was cut by 4 bases and J by 1 base, with 26 bases left in between. This chain's CDR3 is CASSGLIRDGTVFNYGYTF. CDR3 DNA: TGCGCCAGCAGCGGTTTAATTCGTGATGGGACTGTATTTAACTATGGCTACACCTTC.

This sequence joins TRBV28 and TRBJ1-2; 8 nucleotides agree with TRBD1. J gave up 7 bases and V 5 bases, and 9 bases lay outside the gene matches. Germline V gene data show CDR1 as MDHEN and CDR2 as SYDVKM. CDR3 length equals 14 residues. CDR3 coding DNA: TGTGCCAGCAGTGTAGGAGGCAGGGGGCTTGGCTACACCTTC. Residues: CASSVGGRGLGYTF.

The J gene is TRBJ2-2, the V gene TRBV7-3, with D hard to call. V was clipped by 2 bases and J by 1 base, with 5 bases between them. There are 14 residues in the CDR3. Germline assignment: CDR1 SGHTA and CDR2 FQGTGA. For the CDR3, the DNA is TGTGCCAGCAGCTTATACTGGAACACCGGGGAGCTGTTTTTT. Translation gives CASSLYWNTGELFF.

The chain combines TRBV9 with TRBJ2-1; 14 nucleotides align to TRBD2. Germline lookup yields CDR1 SGDLS and CDR2 YYNGEE. Unmatched junction bases numbered 12, after V lost 3 bases and J lost 10 bases. The CDR3 consists of 17 residues. The CDR3 DNA is TGTGCCAGCAGCGCCCAAACGCCGGGACTAGCGGGAGAGGAGCAGTTCTTC. This translates into CASSAQTPGLAGEEQFF. Based on the CDR3 plus reference TRBV9 and TRBJ2-1, the full variable domain is DSGVTQTPKHLITATGQRVTLRCSPRSGDLSVYWYQQSLDQGLQFLIQYYNGEERAKGNILERFSAQQFPDLHSELNLSSLELGDSALYFCASSAQTPGLAGEEQFFGPGTRLTVL.

V and J are TRBV27 and TRBJ1-3, with a weak D call TRBD1 (6 bases). Germline V gives CDR1 MNHEY, CDR2 SMNVEV (reference sequence). This CDR3 is 16 amino acids long. Trimming shortened V by 6 bases and J by 2 bases, and 17 bases separated the two germline ends. DNA for the CDR3: TGTGCCAGCAGGCGAGGACAGAACGACGCTGGAAACACCATATATTTT. Its translation is CASRRGQNDAGNTIYF.

CDR3 DNA sequence: TGTGCCAGCAGCTTGGGTGGTGGGCCGCCAAGTCTAGAGACCCAGTACTTC. This encodes CASSLGGGPPSLETQYF. The chain joins TRBV5-4 to TRBJ2-5; D ambiguous. Germline V gene lookup returns CDR1 SGHNT and CDR2 YYREEE (reference sequence). The CDR3 extends over 17 amino acids. Trimming removed 0 bases at V and 4 bases at J, with 19 bases between.

The rearrangement uses TRBV18 and TRBJ2-7; TRBD1 might be the D (6 bases). From germline, CDR1 is KGHSH and CDR2 LQKENI. Between the trimmed V and J ends, which lost 3 bases and 0 bases, there was a span of 12 bases. The length of the CDR3 is 15 residues. CDR3 sequence reads: CASSPSQGISYEQYF. Written as DNA, the CDR3 is TGTGCCAGCTCACCTAGCCAGGGGATCTCCTACGAGCAGTACTTC.

The V call is TRBV5-1, the J call TRBJ1-1; 10 bases are shared with TRBD1. Germline V CDR1 and CDR2: SGHRS, YFSETQ. This CDR3 region has 17 residues. The V gene end was trimmed by 2 bases and the J gene end by 5 bases; junction bases not matched to a gene: 12. CDR3 nucleotide sequence: TGCGCCAGCAGCTTTCCCAGGACAGGGGGTACTGAGACTGAAGCTTTCTTT. Residues: CASSFPRTGGTETEAFF.

The chain uses TRBV28 and TRBJ2-7; 7 nucleotides agree with TRBD1. The CDR3 sequence is 12 residues long. J lost 4 bases, V lost 6 bases, and 3 bases had no gene match. Per germline, CDR1 MDHEN and CDR2 SYDVKM. The CDR3 bases are TGTGCCAGCAGGAAACAGGGGTACGAGCAGTACTTC. Protein product: CASRKQGYEQYF.

The V and J genes are TRBV15 and TRBJ2-2; D unclear. CDR3 length equals 14 residues. CDR1 is LNHNV and CDR2 is YYDKDF in the germline V gene (reference sequence). The V end was cut by 0 bases, the J end by 4 bases, with 6 bases between. As DNA, the CDR3 is TGTGCCACCAGCAGAGATCGGTTCACCGGGGAGCTGTTTTTT. This codes for CATSRDRFTGELFF. Full variable domain (outside the CDR3, taken from reference TRBV15 and TRBJ2-2): DAMVIQNPRYQVTQFGKPVTLSCSQTLNHNVMYWYQQKSSQAPKLLFHYYDKDFNNEADTPDNFQSRRPNTSFCFLDIRSPGLGDTAMYLCATSRDRFTGELFFGEGSRLTVL.

The rearrangement links TRBV30 to TRBJ2-7; TRBD1 matches 11 bases. Germline assignment: CDR1 GTSNPN and CDR2 SVGIG (reference sequence). This CDR3 spans 14 amino acids. J was trimmed by 7 bases and V by 3 bases; bases with no gene match: 8. The CDR3 DNA reads as TGTGCCTGGAGACCCTTGGACAGGGGGCATGAGCAGTACTTC. It specifies CAWRPLDRGHEQYF.

The chain joins TRBV28 to TRBJ1-5; 9 bases match TRBD1. J lost 2 bases, V lost 5 bases, and 7 bases had no gene match. CDR3 length: 16 residues. Germline values: CDR1 MDHEN, CDR2 SYDVKM. CDR3 residues: CASSIPTGGGNQPQHF. The CDR3 DNA is TGTGCCAGCAGTATCCCAACAGGGGGCGGCAATCAGCCCCAGCATTTT.

This clone appeared a few times. The V gene is TRBV7-9, the J gene TRBJ2-7, with 8 bases lining up with TRBD1. Per the germline V gene, CDR1 is SEHNR and CDR2 is FQNEAQ (reference sequence). The CDR3 has 14 amino acids. V dropped 5 bases and J dropped 0; count of bases not matched to a gene: 3. The CDR3 loop reads CASSRTGSSYEQYF. Here the CDR3 DNA reads TGTGCCAGCAGCCGGACAGGGTCCTCCTACGAGCAGTACTTC.

This chain links TRBV7-9 with TRBJ1-1; D possibly corresponds to TRBD1 (6 bases). The V end was cut by 2 bases, the J end by 11 bases, with 18 bases between. This CDR3 region has 14 residues. Germline V CDR1 and CDR2: SEHNR, FQNEAQ (reference sequence). In nucleotides, the CDR3 is TGTGCCAGCAGCTTAACGCCAGGGGATGGTAAGGCTTTCTTT. It specifies CASSLTPGDGKAFF.